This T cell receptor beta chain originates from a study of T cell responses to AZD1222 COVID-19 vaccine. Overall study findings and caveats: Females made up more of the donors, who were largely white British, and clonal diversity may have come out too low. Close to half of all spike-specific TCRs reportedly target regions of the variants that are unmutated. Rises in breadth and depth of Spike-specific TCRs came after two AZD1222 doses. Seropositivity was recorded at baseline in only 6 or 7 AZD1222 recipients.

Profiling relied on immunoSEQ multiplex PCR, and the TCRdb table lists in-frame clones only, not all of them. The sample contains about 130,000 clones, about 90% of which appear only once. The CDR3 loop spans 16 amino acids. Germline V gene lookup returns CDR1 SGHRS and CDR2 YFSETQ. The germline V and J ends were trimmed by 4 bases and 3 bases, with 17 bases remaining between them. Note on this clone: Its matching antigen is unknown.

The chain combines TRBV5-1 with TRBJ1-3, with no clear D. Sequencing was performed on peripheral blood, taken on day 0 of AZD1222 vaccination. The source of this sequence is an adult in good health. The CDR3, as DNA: TGCGCCAGCAGCAACAATGTGGGCCCAGGTGGAAACACCATATATTTT. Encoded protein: CASSNNVGPGGNTIYF.